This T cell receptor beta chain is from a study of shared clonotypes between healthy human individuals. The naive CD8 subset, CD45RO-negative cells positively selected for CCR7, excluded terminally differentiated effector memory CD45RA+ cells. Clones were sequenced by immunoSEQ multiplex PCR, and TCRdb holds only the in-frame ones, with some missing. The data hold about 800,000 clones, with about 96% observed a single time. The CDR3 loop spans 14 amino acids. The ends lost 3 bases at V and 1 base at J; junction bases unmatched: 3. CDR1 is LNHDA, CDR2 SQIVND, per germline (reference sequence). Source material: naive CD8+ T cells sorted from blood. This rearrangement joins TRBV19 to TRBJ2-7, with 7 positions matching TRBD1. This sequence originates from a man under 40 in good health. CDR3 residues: CASSMWDSSYEQYF. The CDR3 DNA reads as TGTGCCAGTAGTATGTGGGACAGTTCCTACGAGCAGTACTTC.